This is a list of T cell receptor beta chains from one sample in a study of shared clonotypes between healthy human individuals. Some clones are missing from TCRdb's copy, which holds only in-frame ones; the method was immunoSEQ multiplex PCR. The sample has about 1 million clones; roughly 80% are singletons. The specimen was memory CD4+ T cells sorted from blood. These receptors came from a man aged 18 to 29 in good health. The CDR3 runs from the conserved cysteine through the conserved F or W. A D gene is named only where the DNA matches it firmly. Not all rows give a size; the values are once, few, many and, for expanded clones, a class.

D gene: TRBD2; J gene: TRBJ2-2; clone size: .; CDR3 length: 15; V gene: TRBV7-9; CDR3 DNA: TGTGCCAGCAGCTTTTACCAGCGGGGGGACGGGGAGCTGTTTTTT; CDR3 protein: CASSFYQRGDGELFF
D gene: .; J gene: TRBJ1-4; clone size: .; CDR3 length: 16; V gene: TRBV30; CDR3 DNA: TGTGCCTGGAGTGCGGACAGTTCGACAACTAATGAAAAACTGTTTTTT; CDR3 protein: CAWSADSSTTNEKLFF
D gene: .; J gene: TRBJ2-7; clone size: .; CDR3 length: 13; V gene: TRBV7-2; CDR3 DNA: TGTGCCAGCAGCTTACAGCGGGCCCACGAGCAGTACTTC; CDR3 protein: CASSLQRAHEQYF
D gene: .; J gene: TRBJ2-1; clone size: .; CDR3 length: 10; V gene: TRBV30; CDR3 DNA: TGTGCCTGGAGTGTATATGAGCAGTTCTTC; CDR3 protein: CAWSVYEQFF
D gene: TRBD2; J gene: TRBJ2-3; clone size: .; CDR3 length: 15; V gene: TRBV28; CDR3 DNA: TGTGCCAGCAGTTTTTACGGGGGGGCCTCAGATACGCAGTATTTT; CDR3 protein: CASSFYGGASDTQYF
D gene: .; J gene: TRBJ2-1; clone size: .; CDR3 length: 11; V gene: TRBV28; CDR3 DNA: TGTGCCAGCACCAGGGGCTATGAGCAGTTCTTC; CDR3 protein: CASTRGYEQFF
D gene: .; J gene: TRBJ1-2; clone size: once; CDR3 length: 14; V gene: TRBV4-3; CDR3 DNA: TGCGCCAGCAGCCAACCACAGGCTAACTATGGCTACACCTTC; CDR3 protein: CASSQPQANYGYTF
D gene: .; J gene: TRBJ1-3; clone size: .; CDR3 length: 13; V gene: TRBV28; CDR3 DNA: TGTGCCAGCAAAGACTCGTCAGGAAACACCATATATTTT; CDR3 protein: CASKDSSGNTIYF
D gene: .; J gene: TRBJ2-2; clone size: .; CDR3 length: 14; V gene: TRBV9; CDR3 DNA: TGTGCCAGCAGCCCCCGACTGAACACCGGGGAGCTGTTTTTT; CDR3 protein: CASSPRLNTGELFF
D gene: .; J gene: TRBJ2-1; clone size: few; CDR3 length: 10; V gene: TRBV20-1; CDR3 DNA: TGCAGTGCTAGGACGGTGAAGCAGTTCTTC; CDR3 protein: CSARTVKQFF
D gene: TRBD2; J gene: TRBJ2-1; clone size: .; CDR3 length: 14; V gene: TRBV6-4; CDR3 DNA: TGTGCCAGCAGTCCTAGCGGGGGGACGGATGAGCAGTTCTTC; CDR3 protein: CASSPSGGTDEQFF
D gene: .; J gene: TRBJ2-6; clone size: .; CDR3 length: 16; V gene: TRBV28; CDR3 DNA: TGTGCCAGCAGCCCAGGACGGCTCTCTGGGGCCAACGTCCTGACTTTC; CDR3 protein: CASSPGRLSGANVLTF
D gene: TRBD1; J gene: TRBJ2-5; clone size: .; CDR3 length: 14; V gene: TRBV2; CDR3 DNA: TGTGCCAGCAGCGTGACAGGGGCCGGGGAGACCCAGTACTTC; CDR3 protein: CASSVTGAGETQYF
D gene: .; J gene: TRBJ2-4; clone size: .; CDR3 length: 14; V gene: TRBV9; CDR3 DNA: TGTGCCAGCAGCGTTACGGGACGGATAAACATTCAGTACTTC; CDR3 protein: CASSVTGRINIQYF
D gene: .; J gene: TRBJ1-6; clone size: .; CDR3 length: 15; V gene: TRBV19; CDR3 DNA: TGTGCCAGTAGTCTCACGGGAGGGTCCAATTCACCCCTCCACTTT; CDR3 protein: CASSLTGGSNSPLHF
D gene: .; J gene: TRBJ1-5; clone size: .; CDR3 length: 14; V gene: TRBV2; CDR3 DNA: TGTGCCAGCAGTCCGGCCCGGGGCAATCAGCCCCAGCATTTT; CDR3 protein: CASSPARGNQPQHF
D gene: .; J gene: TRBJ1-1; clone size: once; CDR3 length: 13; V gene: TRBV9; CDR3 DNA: TGTGCCAGCAGCGCGCTACCAGGGCCTGAAGCTTTCTTT; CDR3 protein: CASSALPGPEAFF
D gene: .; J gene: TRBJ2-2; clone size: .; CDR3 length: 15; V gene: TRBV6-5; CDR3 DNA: TGTGCCAGCAGCACTAACTCGGGGAACACCGGGGAGCTGTTTTTT; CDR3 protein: CASSTNSGNTGELFF
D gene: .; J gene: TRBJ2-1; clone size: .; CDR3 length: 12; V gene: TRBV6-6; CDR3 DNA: TGTGCCAGCAGAACACAGGCCCTAGACCAGTTCTTC; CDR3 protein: CASRTQALDQFF
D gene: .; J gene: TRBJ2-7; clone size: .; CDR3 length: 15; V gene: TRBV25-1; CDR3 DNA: TGTGCCAGCAGTGAATCCGGGACTGTGACCTACGAGCAGTACTTC; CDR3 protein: CASSESGTVTYEQYF
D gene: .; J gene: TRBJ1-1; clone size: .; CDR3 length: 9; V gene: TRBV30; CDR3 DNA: TGTGCCTGGAAGACTGAAGCTTTCTTT; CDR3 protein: CAWKTEAFF
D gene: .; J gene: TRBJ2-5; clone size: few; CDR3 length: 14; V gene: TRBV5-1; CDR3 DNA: TGCGCCAGCAGCTTACGGCCCGGTGGGGAGACCCAGTACTTC; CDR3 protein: CASSLRPGGETQYF
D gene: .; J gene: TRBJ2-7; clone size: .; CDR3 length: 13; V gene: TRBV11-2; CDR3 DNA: TGTGCCAGCGAGCGGGCAGGGGTCCGCGAGCAGTACTTC; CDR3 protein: CASERAGVREQYF